This T cell receptor (beta chain) was obtained from a study of cytomegalovirus exposure and HLA in healthy donors (dated by TCRdb to about 2017). About the investigation overall: An earlier analysis of some 550 of the donors reported approximately 290 Gb of sequence data and 100 million to 140 million unique TCR beta sequences from about 180 million T cells. The later analysis used no new phenotypic data to find candidate immune exposures, relying instead on TCR beta sequences and their occurrence across donors. Of the roughly 400 genotyped donors, 80% to 90% were placed in the genetic ancestry cluster associated with self-reported Caucasian donors. All discovery cohort repertoires had been generated using a single sequencing platform. In a later genetic analysis, genome-wide SNP genotypes for about three fifths of the roughly 670 donors were used, and that subset was treated as a discovery cohort. An early release covering roughly 640 HLA-typed donors comprised 250 to 350 gigabases of sequencing data and roughly 86 million unique TCR sequences. To study patterns of TCR occurrence, a later analysis re-analyzed previously published TCR beta repertoires from several hundred donors and added high-resolution HLA genotyping. In addition to the first cohort of roughly 700 subjects, a separate validation cohort of under 150 different subjects was used. The study aimed to test whether cataloging public T cell receptors could reveal signatures of past pathogen exposure. Typing coverage differed by locus: A, B, C, DRB1 and DQB1 were typed in about 629-640 donors, DQA1 in 500 to 550, DPA1 in some 610, and DPB1 in 472. The study combined high-throughput TCR immunosequencing, statistical association of individual TCRs with disease status, and machine learning to predict cytomegalovirus infection status. Using immunosequencing, the study profiled T cell repertoires from 550 to 750 subjects and related those repertoires to cytomegalovirus serostatus. HLA typing included class I and class II loci at four-digit resolution. Roughly 5 DR-DQ haplotypes were treated as single units for association and clustering because of strong linkage in the cohort. An earlier analysis of around 580 of the donors used high-throughput TCR beta sequencing to judge whether each TCR beta V gene segment behaved as functional or pseudogenic. Across about 370 genotyped donors of the cohort, an average of roughly 250,000 unique TCR beta nucleotide sequences per donor were sequenced, and roughly 17% of those sequences were non-productive. Donor age, sex, ethnicity and CMV serostatus were collected together with the repertoire data.

The cohort was made up of roughly 670 healthy bone marrow donors. All cohort members were sampled while nominally healthy, although unrecorded immune exposures were likely present. The donor tested CMV seronegative and was one of the 352 seronegative cohort members. Every donor gave a peripheral blood sample, and the peripheral blood mononuclear cells from that sample were used for TCR beta sequencing. Genomic DNA extraction from the blood cell samples was performed with the Qiagen DNeasy Blood Extraction Kit. What the research found in general, with its limitations: At a false discovery rate of 0.05, a later analysis linked under 20,000 TCR beta sequences to specific HLA alleles. Several of the top co-occurrence clusters appeared to be linked to parvovirus B19, influenza, CMV and Epstein-Barr virus, according to a later analysis. A cluster of highly shared sequence variants was judged likely to be a technical artifact of the sequencing pipeline. In an earlier analysis of around 600 of the donors, most TCR beta V segments were observed in productive rearrangements about 87% or about 30% of the time, broadly matching IMGT annotations. Most TCR sequences were seen in very few donors, while some public TCRs were found in many individuals. In the study, some 160 TCR beta chains were listed as associated with cytomegalovirus. The earlier analysis of approximately 540 of the donors excluded 15 to 20 rarely observed V segments, including chromosome 9 orphons, because counts were too low. CMV serostatus was the only immune exposure information available for the cohort. The presence/absence analyses assumed that sequencing depth was roughly uniform across donors, and that assumption may not be true. Compared with equally common non-associated chains, HLA-associated TCR beta chains in a later analysis were more clonally expanded and had lower generation probabilities. This cohort had only TCR beta chains sequenced, and the lack of alpha or paired-chain data limited which features could be detected. A further reported finding was that TCR beta sequences accurately predicted the HLA-A and HLA-B alleles for most subjects in the first cohort. In a later genetic analysis, fewer N-insertions in productive TCRs were reported among donors in an Asian-associated ancestry cluster than the roughly 700-donor mean. A few of the identified cytomegalovirus-associated TCR beta chains were confirmed in vitro to be specific for cytomegalovirus antigens. HLA typing was unavailable for some donors at each locus, so association tests used only the typed subset. When HLA alleles, especially DR and DQ, strongly co-occurred, TCR associations were difficult to assign to individual alleles. Linkage disequilibrium might explain the correlated functional status among segregating V segments, but an unknown experimental factor could not be excluded. In a later analysis, the rate of TCR association differed among HLA loci, with DRB1 alleles having the most associated TCRs and HLA-C alleles having the fewest. The authors suggested that the approach could potentially be extended to other disease states and immunological phenotypes. An association between a missense DCLRE1C variant and V-gene and J-gene trimming of TCR beta chains was found in a later genetic analysis and replicated in an independent cohort. According to a later analysis, most CMV-associated TCR beta chains appeared to be HLA-restricted, and the HLA associations seemed to be driven largely by CMV exposure. The 87-base-pair reads could not distinguish some IMGT-functional V segments, including TRBV6-2 and TRBV6-3, so those segments were excluded. The classifier was reported to diagnose cytomegalovirus status with high specificity and sensitivity in both the original and validation cohorts.

Libraries were built with the immunoSEQ multiplex PCR assay. A mixture of 60 forward primers for TCR Vbeta segments and 13 reverse primers for TCR Jbeta segments was used in the multiplex PCR. The CDR3 region of rearranged TCR beta genes was amplified from genomic DNA by a multiplex PCR assay. On the Illumina HiSeq System, the amplified TCR beta libraries were sequenced as 87-base-pair reads. The authors' pipeline ran thus. Across the 670 or so repertoires, a later analysis counted tens of millions of unique TCR beta chains, 9.5 million to 13 million of which were shared by at least two donors. Raw reads were error-corrected and collapsed into unique sequences with a nearest-neighbor algorithm that merged closely related sequences to remove PCR and sequencing errors. To assign V, D and J gene segments, CDR3 sequences were aligned to IMGT reference sequences. For a sequence to be retained, a match of at least six nucleotides was required to both a V gene segment and a J gene segment. Rearrangements were called productive when the CDR3 lacked stop codons and stayed in frame with V and J; all others were non-productive. CDR3 was defined by IMGT convention, running from the second conserved V-encoded cysteine to the conserved J-encoded phenylalanine. In an earlier analysis of roughly 610 of the donors, sequences lacking an unambiguous match to a single V gene segment were excluded. In an earlier analysis of some 590 of the donors, a V segment was called functional when productive rearrangements were above 56.7%, and segregating when the standard deviation between donors exceeded 5%. A statistical classification framework was built to diagnose cytomegalovirus status from the catalog of TCR beta chain sequences. V and J gene assignment, in a later analysis, came from comparing TCR nucleotide sequences with IMGT/GENE-DB human TR gene sequences. A later analysis assigned CDR3 sequences and most-parsimonious VDJ recombination scenarios with the TCRdist pipeline. In a later analysis, every TCR beta chain was defined by the combination of its CDR3 amino acid sequence and its V-gene family, and reads without a unique V-gene family were dropped. To address suspected cross-contamination and a sequencing artifact, a later analysis removed under 600 highly shared, low-generation-probability nucleotide sequences. In a later analysis, a clonal expansion index was calculated for each public chain from normalized within-repertoire ranks of inferred template counts. In a later analysis, generation probabilities were computed with a VDJ recombination model fitted to out-of-frame rearrangements, and the resulting probabilities were checked against IGoR. A later analysis scored TCR-TCR, TCR-HLA and TCR-CMV co-occurrence with hypergeometric tests, applying a repertoire-size bias correction to TCR pairs. False discovery rates were estimated in a later analysis by permuting HLA or CMV assignments 20 times. In a later analysis, co-occurring TCRs were grouped using DBSCAN, and TCRdist sequence similarity was added for clustering within HLA-allele-positive subsets. Repertoires with fewer than 30,000 or more than 120,000 public chains were left out of co-occurrence clustering, as were five repertoires with anomalous nucleotide sharing. Entries here come from immuneACCESS through TCRdb and include only in-frame sequences with V and J called. Some clones fail to appear in such tables; in the studies checked, an unresolved V gene covers under half of the shortfall, and the cause of the remainder is unknown. The V and J calls and clone size are taken from that table; D and trimming were inferred from the DNA. In all, the sample holds around 280,000 clones, and about 87% of those were seen once. The ten largest clones capture 2% to 3% of the sample.

Points on this clone: Its cognate antigen has yet to be identified. No qualities accompany the bases; no much larger clone lies one base away.

Germline trimming: 2 bases from V, 1 base from J; junction bases outside gene matches: 20. Based on the germline V gene, the CDR1 and CDR2 sequences are WSHSY and SAAADI. From cysteine to phenylalanine, the CDR3 is 21 amino acids long. The retained sequence is limited to the CDR3, 63 bases, with the frame set at the first base. Material for sequencing was PBMCs. The chain is encoded by TRBV10-2 joined to TRBJ1-5, with 7 middle bases fitting TRBD1. The sequence derives from a woman younger than 35 in good health and CMV-seronegative. The DNA reads TGCGCCAGCAGTGAGAATTGGCAGGCCGGGACAGTGAAAGAGAGCAATCAGCCCCAGCATTTT. Protein translation: CASSENWQAGTVKESNQPQHF.